One sample yielded the 7 T cell receptor beta chains listed below, sequenced in a study of blood T cell repertoires in COVID-19. Some clones are missing from TCRdb's copy, which holds only in-frame ones; the method was immunoSEQ multiplex PCR. The data hold roughly 410,000 clones, with about 87% observed a single time. The sequenced sample was peripheral blood. The receptors stem from a woman between 55 and 75 years old with COVID-19, enrolled during active disease.

This clone has just one count. The rearrangement links TRBV29-1 to TRBJ2-5, with TRBD2 matching 9 bases. The trim removed 7 bases at V and 4 bases at J, leaving 10 bases unmatched. The V gene's germline CDR1 is SQVTM and CDR2 ANQGSEA. The CDR3 consists of 14 residues. CDR3 in DNA: TGCAGCGCAAGAGCGGGGGGTTCCCGAGAGACCCAGTACTTC. Translating gives CSARAGGSRETQYF. The variable domain in full, with the rest retrieved from reference TRBV29-1 and TRBJ2-5, is SAVISQKPSRDICQRGTSLTIQCQVDSQVTMMFWYRQQPGQSLTLIATANQGSEATYESGFVIDKFPISRPNLTFSTLTVSNMSPEDSSIYLCSARAGGSRETQYFGPGTRLLVL.

The chain joins TRBV6-5 to TRBJ1-5; 9 positions match TRBD1. The V gene end was trimmed by 10 bases and the J gene end by 2 bases; junction bases not matched to a gene: 9. The CDR3 length is 15 residues. Germline CDR1 reads MNHEY; CDR2 reads SVGAGI. This chain's CDR3 is CATRDRARGNQPQHF. CDR3 bases: TGTGCCACCCGGGACAGGGCTCGTGGCAATCAGCCCCAGCATTTT.

The chain recombines TRBV12-3 or TRBV12-4 with TRBJ1-5; D gene ambiguous. V gave up 7 bases and J gave up 11 bases, with 18 bases separating them. This CDR3 has 13 residues. The CDR3 nucleotides read TGTGCCAGCACTGCGGGCCTGCCGTGGTCCCAGCATTTT. This sequence encodes CASTAGLPWSQHF.

V and J are TRBV28 and TRBJ1-5; D remains unclear. The CDR3 has 13 amino acids. In germline, CDR1 is MDHEN, CDR2 SYDVKM. With 2 bases removed from V and 4 bases from J, the gap between germline ends came to 6 bases. For the CDR3, the DNA is TGTGCCAGCAGTTTAGTCTCGAATCAGCCCCAGCATTTT. This sequence encodes CASSLVSNQPQHF.

The chain has TRBV19 and TRBJ1-1; unclear D gene. Per the germline V gene, CDR1 is LNHDA and CDR2 is SQIVND (reference sequence). The length of the CDR3 is 13 residues. Trimming removed 2 bases from V and 9 bases from J, with 13 bases in between. The CDR3 spells CASSIIGRFQAFF. The CDR3 region has the DNA TGTGCCAGTAGTATAATCGGGAGGTTCCAAGCTTTCTTT.

The chain is built from TRBV5-1 and TRBJ1-5, with a tentative D call TRBD1 (5 bases). The germline V and J ends were trimmed by 3 bases and 2 bases, with 9 bases remaining between them. The CDR3 has 14 residues. Germline V CDR1 and CDR2: SGHRS, YFSETQ. The CDR3 DNA follows: TGCGCCAGCAGCTCTGGGGGGGGCAATCAGCCCCAGCATTTT. Residues: CASSSGGGNQPQHF.

J is TRBJ2-5 and V is TRBV7-2, with 8 bases that match TRBD2. Per germline, CDR1 SGHTA and CDR2 FQGNSA. The CDR3 consists of 15 residues. The J segment lost 3 bases and the V segment lost 2 bases, leaving 5 bases of the junction unmatched. The CDR3 spells CASSLRGGLEETQYF. CDR3 coding DNA: TGTGCCAGCAGCTTACGGGGGGGGCTTGAAGAGACCCAGTACTTC. Supplemented by reference TRBV7-2 and TRBJ2-5, the full variable domain reads GAGVSQSPSNKVTEKGKDVELRCDPISGHTALYWYRQSLGQGLEFLIYFQGNSAPDKSGLPSDRFSAERTGGSVSTLTIQRTQQEDSAVYLCASSLRGGLEETQYFGPGTRLLVL.